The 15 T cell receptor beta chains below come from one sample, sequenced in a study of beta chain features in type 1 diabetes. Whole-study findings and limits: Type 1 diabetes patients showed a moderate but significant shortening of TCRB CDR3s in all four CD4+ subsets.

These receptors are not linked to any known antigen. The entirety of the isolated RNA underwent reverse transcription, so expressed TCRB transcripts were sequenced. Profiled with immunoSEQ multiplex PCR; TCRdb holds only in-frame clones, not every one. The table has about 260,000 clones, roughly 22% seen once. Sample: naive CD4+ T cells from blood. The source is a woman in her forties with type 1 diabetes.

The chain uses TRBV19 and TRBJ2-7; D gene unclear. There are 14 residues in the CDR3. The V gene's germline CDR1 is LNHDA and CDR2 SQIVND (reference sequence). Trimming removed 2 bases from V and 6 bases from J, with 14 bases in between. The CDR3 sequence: CASSIQTSRSEQYF. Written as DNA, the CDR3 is TGTGCCAGTAGTATACAGACCTCCCGGAGCGAGCAGTACTTC. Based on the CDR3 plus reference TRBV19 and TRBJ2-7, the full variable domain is DGGITQSPKYLFRKEGQNVTLSCEQNLNHDAMYWYRQDPGQGLRLIYYSQIVNDFQKGDIAEGYSVSREKKESFPLTVTSAQKNPTAFYLCASSIQTSRSEQYFGPGTRLTVT.

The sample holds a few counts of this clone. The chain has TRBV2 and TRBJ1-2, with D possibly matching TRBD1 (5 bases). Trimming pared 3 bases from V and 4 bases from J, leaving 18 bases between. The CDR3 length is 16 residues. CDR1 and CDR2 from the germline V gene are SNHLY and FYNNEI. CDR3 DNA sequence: TGTGCCAGCAGTGAGGCGGAGGGGCCGTTCGGCTATGGCTACACCTTC. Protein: CASSEAEGPFGYGYTF. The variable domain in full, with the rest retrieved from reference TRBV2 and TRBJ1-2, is EPEVTQTPSHQVTQMGQEVILRCVPISNHLYFYWYRQILGQKVEFLVSFYNNEISEKSEIFDDQFSVERPDGSNFTLKIRSTKLEDSAMYFCASSEAEGPFGYGYTFGSGTRLTVV.

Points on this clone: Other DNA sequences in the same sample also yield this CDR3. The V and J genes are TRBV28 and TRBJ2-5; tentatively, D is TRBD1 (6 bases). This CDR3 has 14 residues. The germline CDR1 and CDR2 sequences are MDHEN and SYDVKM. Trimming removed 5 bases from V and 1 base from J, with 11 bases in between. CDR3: CASSPGQSQETQYF. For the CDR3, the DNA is TGTGCCAGCAGTCCGGGACAATCCCAAGAGACCCAGTACTTC.

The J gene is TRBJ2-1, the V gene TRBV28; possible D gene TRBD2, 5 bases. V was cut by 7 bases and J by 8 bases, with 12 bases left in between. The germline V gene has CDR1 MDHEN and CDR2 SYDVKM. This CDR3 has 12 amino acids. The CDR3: CASNQLVYEQFF. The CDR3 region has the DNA TGTGCCAGCAACCAACTAGTCTATGAGCAGTTCTTC.

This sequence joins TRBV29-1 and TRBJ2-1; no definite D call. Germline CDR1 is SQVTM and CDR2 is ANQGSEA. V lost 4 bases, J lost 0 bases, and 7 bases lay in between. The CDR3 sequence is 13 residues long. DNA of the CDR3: TGCAGCGTTGCCCCTAGCTCCTACAATGAGCAGTTCTTC. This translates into CSVAPSSYNEQFF.

CDR3 region: CASSVSGGSAYEQYF. Written as DNA, the CDR3 is TGTGCCAGCAGTGTCTCGGGGGGCAGCGCCTACGAGCAGTACTTC. The V and J genes are TRBV28 and TRBJ2-7, with D maybe TRBD2 (7 bases). V gave up 5 bases and J gave up 2 bases, with 16 bases separating them. Germline-derived CDR1 and CDR2 are MDHEN and SYDVKM. This CDR3 contains 15 residues.

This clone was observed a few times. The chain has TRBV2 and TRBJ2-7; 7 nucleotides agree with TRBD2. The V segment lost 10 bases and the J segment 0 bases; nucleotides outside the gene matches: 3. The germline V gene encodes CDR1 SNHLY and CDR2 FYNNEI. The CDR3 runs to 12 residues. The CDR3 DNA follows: TGTGCCACTCGGGAGGACTCCTACGAGCAGTACTTC. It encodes CATREDSYEQYF.

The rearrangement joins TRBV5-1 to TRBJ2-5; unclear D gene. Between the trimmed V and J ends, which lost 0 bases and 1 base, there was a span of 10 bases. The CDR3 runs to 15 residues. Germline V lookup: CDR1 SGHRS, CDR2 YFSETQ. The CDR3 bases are TGCGCCAGCAGCTTGGTACCGGAGACCCAAGAGACCCAGTACTTC. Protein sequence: CASSLVPETQETQYF.

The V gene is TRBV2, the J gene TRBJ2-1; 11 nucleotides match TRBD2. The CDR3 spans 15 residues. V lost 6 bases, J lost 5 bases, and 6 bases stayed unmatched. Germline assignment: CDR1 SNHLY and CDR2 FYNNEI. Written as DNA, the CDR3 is TGTGCCAGCAGCGAGACTAGCGGGACACACAATGAGCAGTTCTTC. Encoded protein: CASSETSGTHNEQFF.

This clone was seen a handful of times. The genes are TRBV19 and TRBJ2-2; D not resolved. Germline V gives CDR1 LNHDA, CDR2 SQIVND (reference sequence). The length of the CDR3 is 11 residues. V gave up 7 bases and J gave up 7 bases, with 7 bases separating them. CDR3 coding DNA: TGTGCCAGTAATCCCGGCGGGGAGCTGTTTTTT. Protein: CASNPGGELFF.

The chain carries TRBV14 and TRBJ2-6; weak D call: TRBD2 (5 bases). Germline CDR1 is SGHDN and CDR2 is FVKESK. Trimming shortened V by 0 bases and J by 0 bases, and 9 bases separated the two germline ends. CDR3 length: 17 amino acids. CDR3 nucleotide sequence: TGTGCCAGCAGCCAAGATTTTGGACTCTCTGGGGCCAACGTCCTGACTTTC. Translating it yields CASSQDFGLSGANVLTF.

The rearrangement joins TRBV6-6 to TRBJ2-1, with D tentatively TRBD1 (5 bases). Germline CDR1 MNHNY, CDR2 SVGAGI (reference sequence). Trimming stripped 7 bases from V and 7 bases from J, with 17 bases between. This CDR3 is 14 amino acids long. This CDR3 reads CASTTPQDHNEQFF. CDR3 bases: TGTGCCAGCACGACCCCACAGGACCATAATGAGCAGTTCTTC.

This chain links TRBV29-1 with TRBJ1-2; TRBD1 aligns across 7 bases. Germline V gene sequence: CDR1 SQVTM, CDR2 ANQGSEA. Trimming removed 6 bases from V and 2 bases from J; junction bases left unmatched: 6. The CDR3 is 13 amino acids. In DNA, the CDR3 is TGCAGCGTAGGGGGCGGTCGGAACTATGGCTACACCTTC. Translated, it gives CSVGGGRNYGYTF.

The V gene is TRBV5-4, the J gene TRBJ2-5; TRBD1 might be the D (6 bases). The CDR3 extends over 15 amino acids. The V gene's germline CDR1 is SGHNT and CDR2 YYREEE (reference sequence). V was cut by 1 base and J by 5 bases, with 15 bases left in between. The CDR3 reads CASSLTGKARETQYF. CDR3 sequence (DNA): TGTGCCAGCAGCTTGACAGGGAAGGCGAGGGAGACCCAGTACTTC.

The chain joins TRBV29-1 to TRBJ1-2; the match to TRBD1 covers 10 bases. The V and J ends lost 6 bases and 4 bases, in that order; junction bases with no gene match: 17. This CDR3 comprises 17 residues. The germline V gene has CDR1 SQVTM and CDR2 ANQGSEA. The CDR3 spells CSVSPGTGVMDGYGYTF. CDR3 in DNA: TGCAGCGTCTCCCCCGGGACAGGGGTAATGGACGGCTATGGCTACACCTTC.